A selection of T cell receptor beta chains follows, all from one sample in a study of T cells expressing NK-cell markers. TCRdb re-called the 5' RACE reads and shows each CDR3 protein once, DNA omitted. This sample's clone table lists a few hundred thousand distinct CDR3 sequences. The sample was blood T cells: a sorted CD56 or NKG2C T cell subset, CD4+ or CD8+ T cells, or bulk PBMC T cells (not recorded which). Receptor source: a woman aged 45 to 65 in good health. The CDR3 runs from the conserved cysteine through the conserved F or W. Fields, in order: J gene, V gene, CDR3 protein.

j_gene: TRBJ1-1
v_gene: TRBV10-3
CDR3aa: CAISERQPEAFF

j_gene: TRBJ2-1
v_gene: TRBV20-1
CDR3aa: CSAKKGLAEQSEQFF

j_gene: TRBJ1-4
v_gene: TRBV20-1
CDR3aa: CSARHPSVRLTNEKLFF

j_gene: TRBJ1-1
v_gene: TRBV7-9
CDR3aa: CASSSLRTAEEAFF

j_gene: TRBJ2-3
v_gene: TRBV7-8
CDR3aa: CASRPTPSHTDTQYF

j_gene: TRBJ1-1
v_gene: TRBV10-3
CDR3aa: CAISQGNTEAFF

j_gene: TRBJ2-1
v_gene: TRBV20-1
CDR3aa: CSAKVPGAGVYNEQFF

j_gene: TRBJ2-3
v_gene: TRBV7-9
CDR3aa: CASRRKPGLAGVPDTQYF

j_gene: TRBJ1-2
v_gene: TRBV20-1
CDR3aa: CSAKVDRRYGYTF

j_gene: TRBJ2-1
v_gene: TRBV12-3/TRBV12-4
CDR3aa: CASSDGRNEQFF

j_gene: TRBJ1-1
v_gene: TRBV11-2
CDR3aa: CASSLSRWAPNTEAFF

j_gene: TRBJ1-5
v_gene: TRBV30
CDR3aa: CAWSGEGGQPQHF

j_gene: TRBJ2-5
v_gene: TRBV20-1
CDR3aa: CSARDGGRQETQYF

j_gene: TRBJ2-7
v_gene: TRBV20-1
CDR3aa: CSSLAGAAYEQYF

j_gene: TRBJ2-5
v_gene: TRBV18
CDR3aa: CASSPDGQLRKTQYF

j_gene: TRBJ2-1
v_gene: TRBV2
CDR3aa: CASTEAGGLWNEQFF

j_gene: TRBJ2-1
v_gene: TRBV20-1
CDR3aa: CSARSKGGTPLRYNEQFF

j_gene: TRBJ2-4
v_gene: TRBV11-3
CDR3aa: CASSFPHNVQYF

j_gene: TRBJ1-1
v_gene: TRBV5-6
CDR3aa: CASSSFRQGAEAFF

j_gene: TRBJ2-2
v_gene: TRBV9
CDR3aa: CASSVLSGTGELFF

j_gene: TRBJ2-1
v_gene: TRBV9
CDR3aa: CASSDGTSVYNEQFF

j_gene: TRBJ1-2
v_gene: TRBV12-3/TRBV12-4
CDR3aa: CASSFTAGGAGGYTF

j_gene: TRBJ2-6
v_gene: TRBV11-2
CDR3aa: CASSLLARGANVLTF

j_gene: TRBJ1-5
v_gene: TRBV3-1
CDR3aa: CASSPQGVSGPQHF

j_gene: TRBJ2-5
v_gene: TRBV5-6
CDR3aa: CASSPGLGETQYF

j_gene: TRBJ2-3
v_gene: TRBV12-3/TRBV12-4
CDR3aa: CASSPLAGGVDTQYF

j_gene: TRBJ2-7
v_gene: TRBV12-3/TRBV12-4
CDR3aa: CASSLESGSGGTYEQYF

j_gene: TRBJ2-3
v_gene: TRBV20-1
CDR3aa: CSAREDRGPDTQYF

j_gene: TRBJ2-4
v_gene: TRBV5-5
CDR3aa: CASSLDPGGYEGGKNIQYF

j_gene: TRBJ2-3
v_gene: TRBV5-5
CDR3aa: CASSRGLAGVGTQYF

j_gene: TRBJ2-1
v_gene: TRBV21-1
CDR3aa: CASTQPGTSGGSSYNEQFF

j_gene: TRBJ2-1
v_gene: TRBV20-1
CDR3aa: CSASRPSAEQFF